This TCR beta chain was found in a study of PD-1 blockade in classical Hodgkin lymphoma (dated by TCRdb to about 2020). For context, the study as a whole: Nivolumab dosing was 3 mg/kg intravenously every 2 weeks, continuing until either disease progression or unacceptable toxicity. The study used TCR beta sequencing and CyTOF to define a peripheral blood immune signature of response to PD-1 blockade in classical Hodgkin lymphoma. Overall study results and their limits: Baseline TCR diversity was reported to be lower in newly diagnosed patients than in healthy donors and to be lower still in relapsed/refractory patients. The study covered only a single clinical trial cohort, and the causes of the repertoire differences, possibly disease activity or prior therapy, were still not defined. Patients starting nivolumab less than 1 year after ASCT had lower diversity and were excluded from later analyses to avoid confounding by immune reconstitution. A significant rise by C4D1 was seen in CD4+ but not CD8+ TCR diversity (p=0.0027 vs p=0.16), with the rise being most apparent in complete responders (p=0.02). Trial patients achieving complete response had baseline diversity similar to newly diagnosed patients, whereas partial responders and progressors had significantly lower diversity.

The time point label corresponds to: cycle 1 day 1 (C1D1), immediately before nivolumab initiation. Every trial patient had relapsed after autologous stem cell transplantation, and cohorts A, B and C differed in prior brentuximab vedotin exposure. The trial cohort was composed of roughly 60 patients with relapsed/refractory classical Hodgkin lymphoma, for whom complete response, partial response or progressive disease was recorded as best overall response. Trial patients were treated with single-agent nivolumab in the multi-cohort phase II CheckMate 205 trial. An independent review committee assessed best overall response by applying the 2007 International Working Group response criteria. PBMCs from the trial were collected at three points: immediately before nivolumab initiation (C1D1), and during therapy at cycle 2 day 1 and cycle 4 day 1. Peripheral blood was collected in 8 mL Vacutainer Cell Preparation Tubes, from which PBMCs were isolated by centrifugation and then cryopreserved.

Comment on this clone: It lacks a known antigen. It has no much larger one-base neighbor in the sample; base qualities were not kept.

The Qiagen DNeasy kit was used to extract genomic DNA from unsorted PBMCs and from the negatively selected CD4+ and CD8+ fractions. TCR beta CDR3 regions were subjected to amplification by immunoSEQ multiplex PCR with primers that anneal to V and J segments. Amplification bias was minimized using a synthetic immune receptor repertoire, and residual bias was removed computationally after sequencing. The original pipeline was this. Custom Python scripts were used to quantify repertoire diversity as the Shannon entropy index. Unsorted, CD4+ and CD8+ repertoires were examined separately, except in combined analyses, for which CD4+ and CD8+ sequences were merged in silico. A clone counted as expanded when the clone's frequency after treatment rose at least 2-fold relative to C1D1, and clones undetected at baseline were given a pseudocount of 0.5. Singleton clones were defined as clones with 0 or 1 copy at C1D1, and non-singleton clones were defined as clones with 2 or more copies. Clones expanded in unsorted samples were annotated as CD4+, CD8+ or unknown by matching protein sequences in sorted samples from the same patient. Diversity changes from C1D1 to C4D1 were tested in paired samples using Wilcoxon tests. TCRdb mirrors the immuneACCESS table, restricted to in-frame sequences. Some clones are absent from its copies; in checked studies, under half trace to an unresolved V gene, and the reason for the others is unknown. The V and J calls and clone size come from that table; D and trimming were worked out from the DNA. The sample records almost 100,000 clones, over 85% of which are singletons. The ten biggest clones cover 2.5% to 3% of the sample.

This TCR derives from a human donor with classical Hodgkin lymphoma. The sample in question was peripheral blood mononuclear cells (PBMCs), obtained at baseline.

The CDR3 here reads CASSPATRWEQYF. In nucleotide form, the sequence is TGTGCCAGCAGCCCCGCCACTCGGTGGGAGCAGTACTTC. Rearrangement joined TRBV14 to TRBJ2-7, with the D gene uncertain. The junction shows trimming of 4 bases on V and 7 bases on J, plus 14 bases between the germline ends. CDR1 and CDR2 are drawn from the germline V gene: SGHDN, FVKESK. Measured from the cysteine to the phenylalanine, the CDR3 is 13 residues long. Only the CDR3 region is kept as DNA, spanning 39 bases read in frame from base 1.